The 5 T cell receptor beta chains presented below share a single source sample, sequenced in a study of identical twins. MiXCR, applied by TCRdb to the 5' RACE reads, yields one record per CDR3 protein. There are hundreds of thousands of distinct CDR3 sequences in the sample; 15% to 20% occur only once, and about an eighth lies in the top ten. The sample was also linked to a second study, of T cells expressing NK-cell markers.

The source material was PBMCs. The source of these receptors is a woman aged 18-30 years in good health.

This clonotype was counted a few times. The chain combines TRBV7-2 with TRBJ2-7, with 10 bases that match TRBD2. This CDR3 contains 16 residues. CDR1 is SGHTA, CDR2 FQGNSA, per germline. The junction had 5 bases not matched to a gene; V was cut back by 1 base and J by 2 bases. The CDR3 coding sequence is TGTGCCAGCAGCTTAGTGATAGCGGGAGGCGCCTACGAGCAGTACTTC. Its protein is CASSLVIAGGAYEQYF.

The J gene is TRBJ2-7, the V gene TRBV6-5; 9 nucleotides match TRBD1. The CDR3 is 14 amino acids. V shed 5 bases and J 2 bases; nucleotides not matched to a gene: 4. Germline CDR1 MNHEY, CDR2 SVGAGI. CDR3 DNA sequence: TGTGCCAGCAGTAACCGGGACAGGGCCTACGAGCAGTACTTC. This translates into CASSNRDRAYEQYF.

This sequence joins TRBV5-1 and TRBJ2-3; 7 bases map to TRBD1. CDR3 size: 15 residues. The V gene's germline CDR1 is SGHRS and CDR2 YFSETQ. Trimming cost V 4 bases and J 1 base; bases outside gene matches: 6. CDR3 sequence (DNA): TGCGCCAGCAGCCCTGGACAGGTCGGCACAGATACGCAGTATTTT. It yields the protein CASSPGQVGTDTQYF.

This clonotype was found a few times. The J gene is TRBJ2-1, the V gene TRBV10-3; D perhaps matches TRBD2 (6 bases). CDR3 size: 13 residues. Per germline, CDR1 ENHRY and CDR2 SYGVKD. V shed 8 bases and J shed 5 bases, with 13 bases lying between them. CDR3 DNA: TGTGCCATCTGGGCTAGCGAACACAATGAGCAGTTCTTC. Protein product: CAIWASEHNEQFF.

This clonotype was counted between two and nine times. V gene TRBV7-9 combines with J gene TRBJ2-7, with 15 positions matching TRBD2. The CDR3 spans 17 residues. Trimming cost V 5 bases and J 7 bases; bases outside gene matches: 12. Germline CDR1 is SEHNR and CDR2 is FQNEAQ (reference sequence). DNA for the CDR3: TGTGCCAGCAGCCCCGGACTAGCGGGGGGGTTAACGAAAGAGCAGTACTTC. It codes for CASSPGLAGGLTKEQYF. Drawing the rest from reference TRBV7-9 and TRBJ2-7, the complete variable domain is DTGVSQNPRHKITKRGQNVTFRCDPISEHNRLYWYRQTLGQGPEFLTYFQNEAQLEKSRLLSDRFSAERPKGSFSTLEIQRTEQGDSAMYLCASSPGLAGGLTKEQYFGPGTRLTVT.